These 10 T cell receptor beta chains were all obtained from the same sample, sequenced in a study of blood T cell repertoires in COVID-19. The data were produced by immunoSEQ multiplex PCR, yet TCRdb's version contains in-frame clones alone and is incomplete. The sample has 100,000 or so clones; nearly 90% are singletons. The sequenced sample was peripheral blood. The origin of the receptors is a man over 45 with active COVID-19.

The gene calls are TRBV4-1 and TRBJ1-2; tentative D call: TRBD1 (6 bases). The CDR3 is 16 residues long. Trimming shortened V by 4 bases and J by 4 bases, and 19 bases separated the two germline ends. Germline V gene lookup returns CDR1 MGHRA and CDR2 YSYEKL. The chain's CDR3 is CASSPGRAPQGYGYTF. CDR3 DNA sequence: TGCGCCAGCAGCCCCGGAAGGGCTCCACAGGGCTATGGCTACACCTTC.

The J gene is TRBJ2-2, the V gene TRBV18; 7 nucleotides match TRBD1. The V segment lost 3 bases and the J segment 4 bases; nucleotides outside the gene matches: 8. CDR1 is KGHSH and CDR2 is LQKENI in the germline V gene. This CDR3 is 16 amino acids long. The CDR3 region has the DNA TGTGCCAGCTCACCCAGCACGGCAGGGGGCACCGGGGAGCTGTTTTTT. This sequence encodes CASSPSTAGGTGELFF.

V and J are TRBV5-5 and TRBJ2-2; 11 bases are shared with TRBD2. Germline CDR1 is SGHKS and CDR2 is YYEKEE (reference sequence). The CDR3 sequence is 18 residues long. The junction had 10 bases not matched to a gene; V was cut back by 1 base and J by 5 bases. The CDR3 protein is CASSLYASGGPVTGELFF. DNA for the CDR3: TGTGCCAGCAGCTTGTACGCTAGCGGGGGGCCGGTTACCGGGGAGCTGTTTTTT.

CDR3 residues: CASGLVHSGTTTQYF. The CDR3 DNA reads TGTGCTAGTGGTTTGGTACACTCGGGGACTACGACGCAGTATTTT. The V gene is TRBV12-5, the J gene TRBJ2-3; 7 bases map to TRBD2. Germline CDR1 is LGHNT and CDR2 is FRNRAP. J was trimmed by 9 bases and V by 0 bases; bases with no gene match: 9. This CDR3 spans 15 amino acids.

Written as DNA, the CDR3 is TGTGCCAGCAGCTCCCTTCGGGGGGCTGGGAATGAGCAGTTCTTC. This codes for CASSSLRGAGNEQFF. The chain combines TRBV11-2 with TRBJ2-1; TRBD2 might be the D (7 bases). Germline V lookup: CDR1 SGHAT, CDR2 FQNNGV. The CDR3 is 15 residues long. V was cut by 4 bases and J by 7 bases, with 17 bases left in between.

The genes are TRBV4-1 and TRBJ2-3; tentative D call: TRBD2 (6 bases). From germline, CDR1 is MGHRA and CDR2 YSYEKL. CDR3 length: 15 residues. V lost 0 bases and J 2 bases, leaving 9 bases between the germline ends. The DNA for the CDR3 is TGCGCCAGCAGCCAAGATGAGGGACTCACAGATACGCAGTATTTT. Its protein product is CASSQDEGLTDTQYF.

The CDR3 spells CASSLTGANEQFF. CDR3 sequence (DNA): TGTGCCAGCAGCTTGACCGGTGCCAATGAGCAGTTCTTC. The V call is TRBV5-4, the J call TRBJ2-1; D is ambiguous. V was trimmed by 1 base and J by 6 bases, leaving 8 bases between them. In germline, CDR1 is SGHNT, CDR2 YYREEE (reference sequence). The CDR3 has 13 residues. Supplemented by reference TRBV5-4 and TRBJ2-1, the full variable domain reads ETGVTQSPTHLIKTRGQQVTLRCSSQSGHNTVSWYQQALGQGPQFIFQYYREEENGRGNFPPRFSGLQFPNYSSELNVNALELDDSALYLCASSLTGANEQFFGPGTRLTVL.

The chain links TRBV4-2 to TRBJ2-6; D is undetermined. Trimming removed 0 bases from V and 0 bases from J, with 9 bases in between. Germline V gives CDR1 LGHNA, CDR2 YNFKEQ. CDR3 length: 17 amino acids. CDR3 DNA sequence: TGTGCCAGCAGCCAAGAAGTAGTATACTCTGGGGCCAACGTCCTGACTTTC. Translation gives CASSQEVVYSGANVLTF.

This chain connects TRBV7-9 to TRBJ2-5, with 9 bases lining up with TRBD1. V shed 5 bases, J shed 3 bases, and the junction held 7 bases outside the gene matches. The CDR3 is 15 amino acids. Germline V CDR1 and CDR2: SEHNR, FQNEAQ (reference sequence). The CDR3 region is CASSLGTGTKETQYF. Here the CDR3 DNA reads TGTGCCAGCAGCCTCGGGACAGGGACTAAAGAGACCCAGTACTTC.

The V call is TRBV11-2, the J call TRBJ1-1; tentatively, D is TRBD1 (5 bases). CDR1 is SGHAT and CDR2 is FQNNGV in the germline V gene. With 6 bases removed from V and 1 base from J, the gap between germline ends came to 9 bases. CDR3 length: 13 amino acids. The DNA for the CDR3 is TGTGCCAGCAGTTCTCAGGGGAACACTGAAGCTTTCTTT. Translating it yields CASSSQGNTEAFF.